This T cell receptor beta chain appears in the sequencing data of a study of T cell responses to AZD1222 COVID-19 vaccine. Whole-study results and caveats: Spike-specific TCR breadth and depth rose after two AZD1222 doses. Close to half of all spike-specific TCRs reportedly target regions of the variants that are unmutated.

Repertoires were generated with immunoSEQ multiplex PCR, while TCRdb's copy carries only in-frame clones and drops some. This table has approximately 150,000 clones, 85% to 95% appearing once. Remarks on this clone: Its antigen is unknown.

The starting material was peripheral blood, obtained on day 0 of AZD1222 vaccination. This receptor was taken from an adult in good health.

The CDR3 reads CASSLNAGGGSPLHF. CDR3 nucleotide sequence: TGTGCCAGCAGCCTTAATGCAGGGGGAGGGTCACCCCTCCACTTT. The genes are TRBV7-2 and TRBJ1-6; TRBD1 matches 7 bases. Germline V gene data show CDR1 as SGHTA and CDR2 as FQGNSA. Germline trimming cut 5 bases from V and 10 bases from J; bases unmatched to any gene: 11. The CDR3 is made up of 15 amino acids.